This T cell receptor (beta chain) derives from a study of shared clonotypes between healthy human individuals. Repertoires were generated with immunoSEQ multiplex PCR, while TCRdb's copy carries only in-frame clones and drops some. The sample shows under 2,500,000 clones, approximately 96% of them seen only once. This CDR3 spans 14 amino acids. Germline V gives CDR1 SGHTA, CDR2 FQGNSA. Trimming took off 5 bases at V and 1 base at J, with 11 bases between the two ends. The genes are TRBV7-2 and TRBJ1-1; tentative D call: TRBD1 (6 bases). Sequencing was carried out using naive CD4+ T cells sorted from blood. Stated subset: CD45RA+ positively selected. This TCR came from a man between 18 and 29 years old in good health. The CDR3 DNA reads TGTGCCAGCAGCCCTGGGACAAGGAACACTGAAGCTTTCTTT. It yields the protein CASSPGTRNTEAFF.